This TCR beta chain derives from a study of T cell repertoires in cytomegalovirus infection. This clonotype was detected only a few times. The antigen remains undetermined. A single record per CDR3 protein comes from TCRdb applying MiXCR to the reads. Of tens of thousands of distinct CDR3 sequences in the sample, 45% to 55% are singletons; the top ten hold about 92%. Trimming removed 3 bases at V and 6 bases at J, with 15 bases between. Germline V gene data show CDR1 as MNHNS and CDR2 as SASEGT. The length of the CDR3 is 14 residues. This chain connects TRBV6-1 to TRBJ2-7; D is ambiguous. This sample comprised CD8+ T cells from cultured PBMCs, obtained from culture after CMV antigen stimulation. The clonotype comes from a human donor in good health (CMV status not recorded). Some clones in this sample may be carry-over from other donors' samples. The CDR3 DNA is TGTGCCAGCAGTGAGACCAGAGGAATGCGCGAGCAGTACTTC. Amino acids: CASSETRGMREQYF.